This T cell receptor beta chain was identified during a study of cytomegalovirus exposure and HLA in healthy donors. Study in general: Samples from HLA-typed donors yielded some 85 million unique TCRs in an early data release.

About this clone: Its matching antigen is unknown. The junction does not match germline at one end; this may be a read error.

There are 13 residues in the CDR3. Germline assignment: CDR1 SEHNR and CDR2 FQNEAQ (reference sequence). Study results and limitations: Per a later analysis, about 17,000 TCR beta sequences showed association with HLA alleles at 0.05 false discovery rate.

PCR employed 60 Vbeta and 13 Jbeta primers. Profiling relied on immunoSEQ multiplex PCR, and the TCRdb table lists in-frame clones only, not all of them. The sample lists approximately 180,000 clones; roughly 78% were seen once. The V gene is TRBV7-9, the J gene TRBJ1-2; D remains unclear. Sequences were obtained from PBMCs. The TCR was taken from a woman between 50 and 59 years old in good health and CMV-seropositive. The CDR3 region has the DNA TGTTCCAGCAGCTTAGCCGACTGGAATGGCTACACCTTC. This sequence encodes CSSSLADWNGYTF.